These T cell receptor beta chains were read from a single sample in a study of blood T cell repertoires in COVID-19. Assay: immunoSEQ multiplex PCR; the TCRdb copy retains only in-frame clones and omits some. The sample yields 150,000 or so clones, about 74% seen once. Material: peripheral blood. Source of these receptors: a woman over 75 with acute or convalescent COVID-19. Both conserved end residues are part of each CDR3. The D gene is left open where the match is weak. Clone size is given for some rows only: seen once, a few or many times, or a class if the clone is expanded.

clone_size	v_call	j_call	d_call	cdr3_aa	cdr3_nt
-	TRBV24-1	TRBJ1-2	-	CATSDASRDWGYTF	TGTGCCACCAGTGACGCGTCACGGGATTGGGGCTACACCTTC
-	TRBV4-3	TRBJ2-3	TRBD2	CASSQEGLPGLAGASDTQYF	TGCGCCAGCAGCCAAGAAGGCTTACCGGGACTAGCGGGAGCAAGTGATACGCAGTATTTT
-	TRBV2	TRBJ1-2	TRBD1	CASSDARTGSWGGYTF	TGTGCCAGCAGTGACGCCAGGACAGGGTCATGGGGCGGCTACACCTTC
-	TRBV14	TRBJ2-5	-	CASSQLQEGETQYF	TGTGCCAGCAGCCAATTACAGGAGGGAGAGACCCAGTACTTC
-	TRBV27	TRBJ1-2	-	CASRLEPRGNYGYTF	TGTGCCAGCAGGTTGGAACCCCGAGGAAACTATGGCTACACCTTC
once	TRBV7-8	TRBJ1-3	TRBD1	CASSLVGGTGNTIYF	TGTGCCAGCAGCTTAGTAGGGGGCACTGGAAACACCATATATTTT
-	TRBV19	TRBJ2-5	TRBD1	CASSMRWTGEGETQYF	TGTGCCAGTAGTATGAGATGGACAGGGGAAGGGGAGACCCAGTACTTC
few	TRBV27	TRBJ2-7	TRBD2	CASSFDGRGFYEQYF	TGTGCCAGCAGTTTTGACGGGAGGGGCTTCTACGAGCAGTACTTC
-	TRBV11-2	TRBJ2-7	TRBD1	CASSAPGQGPYEQYF	TGTGCCAGCAGCGCTCCGGGACAGGGCCCCTACGAGCAGTACTTC
many	TRBV6-1	TRBJ2-7	-	CASSEYSVSSYEQYF	TGTGCCAGCAGTGAATACTCTGTGAGCTCCTACGAGCAGTACTTC